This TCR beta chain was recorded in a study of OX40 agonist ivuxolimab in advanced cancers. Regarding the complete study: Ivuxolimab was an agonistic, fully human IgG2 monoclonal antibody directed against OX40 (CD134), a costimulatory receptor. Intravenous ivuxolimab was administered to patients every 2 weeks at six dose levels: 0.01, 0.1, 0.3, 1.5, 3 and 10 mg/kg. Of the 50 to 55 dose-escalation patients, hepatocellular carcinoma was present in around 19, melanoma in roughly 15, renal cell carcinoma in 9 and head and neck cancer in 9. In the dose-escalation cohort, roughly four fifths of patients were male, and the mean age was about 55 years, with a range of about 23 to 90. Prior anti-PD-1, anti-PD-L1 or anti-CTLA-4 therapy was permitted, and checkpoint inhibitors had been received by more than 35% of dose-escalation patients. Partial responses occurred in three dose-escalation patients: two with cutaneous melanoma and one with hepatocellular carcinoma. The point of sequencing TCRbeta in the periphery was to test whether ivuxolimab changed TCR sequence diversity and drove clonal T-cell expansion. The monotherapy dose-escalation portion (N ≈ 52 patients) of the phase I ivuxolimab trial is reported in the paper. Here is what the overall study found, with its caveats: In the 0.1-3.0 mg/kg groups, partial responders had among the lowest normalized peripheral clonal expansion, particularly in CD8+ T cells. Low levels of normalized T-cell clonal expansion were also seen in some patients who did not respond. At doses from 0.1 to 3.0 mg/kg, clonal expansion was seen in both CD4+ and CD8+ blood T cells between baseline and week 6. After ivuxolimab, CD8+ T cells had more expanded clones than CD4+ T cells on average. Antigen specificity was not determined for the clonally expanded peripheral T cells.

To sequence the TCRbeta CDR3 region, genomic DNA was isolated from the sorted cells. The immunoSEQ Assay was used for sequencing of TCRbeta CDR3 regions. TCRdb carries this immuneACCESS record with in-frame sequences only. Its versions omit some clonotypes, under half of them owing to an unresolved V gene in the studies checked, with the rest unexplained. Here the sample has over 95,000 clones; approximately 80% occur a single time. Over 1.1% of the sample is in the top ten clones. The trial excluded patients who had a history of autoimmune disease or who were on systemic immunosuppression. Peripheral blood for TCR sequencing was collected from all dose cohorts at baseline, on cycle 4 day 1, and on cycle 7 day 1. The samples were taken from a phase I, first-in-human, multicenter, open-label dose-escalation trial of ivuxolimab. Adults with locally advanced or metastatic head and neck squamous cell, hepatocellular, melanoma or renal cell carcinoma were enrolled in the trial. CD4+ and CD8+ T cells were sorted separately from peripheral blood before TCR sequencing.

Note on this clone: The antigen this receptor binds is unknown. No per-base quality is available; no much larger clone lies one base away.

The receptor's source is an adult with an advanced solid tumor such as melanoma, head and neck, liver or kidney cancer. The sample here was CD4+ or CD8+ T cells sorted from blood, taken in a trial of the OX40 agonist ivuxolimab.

The CDR3 corresponds to CASSHGTRVRGEQFF. The DNA reads TGTGCCAGCAGCCACGGGACTAGGGTTCGTGGTGAGCAGTTCTTC. Recombination connected TRBV7-8 to TRBJ2-1; TRBD2 lines up with 8 middle nucleotides. Measured from the cysteine to the phenylalanine, the CDR3 is 15 residues long. Kept here is only the CDR3 DNA, which spans 45 bases and is read in frame from base 1. As encoded in the germline V gene, CDR1 is SGHVS while CDR2 is FQNEAQ. Trimming leaves V shorter by 5 bases and J shorter by 9 bases, with the junction holding 12 bases beyond the gene matches.